The next 27 T cell receptor beta chains were all read from a single sample in a study of blood T cell repertoires in COVID-19. Method: immunoSEQ multiplex PCR; TCRdb's copy keeps in-frame clones and lacks some. The table includes about 120,000 clones, over 70% detected once. The sequencing input was peripheral blood. The receptors stem from a man over 45 with acute or convalescent COVID-19.

The chain combines TRBV28 with TRBJ1-3, with TRBD1 matching 8 bases. Germline CDR1 MDHEN, CDR2 SYDVKM. The CDR3 totals 15 residues. V was clipped by 11 bases and J by 0 bases; unmatched bases: 9. The chain's CDR3 is CADNRDRSSGNTIYF. The CDR3, as DNA: TGTGCCGACAATCGGGACAGGAGCTCTGGAAACACCATATATTTT.

J is TRBJ2-2 and V is TRBV5-1, with unresolved D. The CDR3 loop spans 15 amino acids. Trimming removed 1 base from V and 0 bases from J, with 7 bases in between. The germline gives CDR1 SGHRS, CDR2 YFSETQ. Here the CDR3 reads CASSLRESNTGELFF. As DNA, the CDR3 is TGCGCCAGCAGCTTGCGAGAGTCGAACACCGGGGAGCTGTTTTTT.

Only one count was recorded for this clone. Other DNA sequences from this sample encode an identical CDR3 as well. V usage is TRBV5-1 and J usage is TRBJ1-1; no clear D gene. Germline V gives CDR1 SGHRS, CDR2 YFSETQ. CDR3 length equals 14 residues. V was cut by 0 bases and J by 1 base, with 7 bases left in between. The CDR3 DNA is TGCGCCAGCAGCTTGGAGGGAGGGAACACTGAAGCTTTCTTT. Amino acid sequence: CASSLEGGNTEAFF.

The rearrangement uses TRBV5-1 and TRBJ2-1; 11 bases align to TRBD2. This CDR3 spans 17 amino acids. Germline V gene lookup returns CDR1 SGHRS and CDR2 YFSETQ. With V trimmed by 4 bases and J by 3 bases, 9 bases remained unmatched. The CDR3 DNA follows: TGCGCCAGCAGCCTAAAACTAGCGGGGGCCAACTACAATGAGCAGTTCTTC. This gives the protein CASSLKLAGANYNEQFF.

The chain joins TRBV5-6 to TRBJ1-2; 8 bases fit TRBD1. Trimming cost V 6 bases and J 4 bases; bases outside gene matches: 11. The germline V gene encodes CDR1 SGHDT and CDR2 YYEEEE. This CDR3 comprises 15 residues. CDR3 nucleotide sequence: TGTGCCAGCACCTTTCCGGACAGGGTGTTCTATGGCTACACCTTC. This translates into CASTFPDRVFYGYTF.

This chain joins TRBV2 and TRBJ1-1, with a tentative D call TRBD1 (5 bases). V lost 4 bases and J 5 bases, leaving 11 bases between the germline ends. The length of the CDR3 is 13 residues. Germline-derived CDR1 and CDR2 are SNHLY and FYNNEI. CDR3 nucleotides: TGTGCCAGCAGTGGGCGGGGGAGGACTGAAGCTTTCTTT. The encoded protein is CASSGRGRTEAFF.

The V gene is TRBV11-2, the J gene TRBJ1-2, with D tentatively TRBD1 (6 bases). Trimming left V 5 bases short and J 0 bases short, with 19 bases between. Germline loops: CDR1 SGHAT, CDR2 FQNNGV. The CDR3 sequence is 17 residues long. In nucleotides, the CDR3 is TGTGCCAGCAGCAAACGACAGGTCCGGCAATCTAACTATGGCTACACCTTC. Translation gives CASSKRQVRQSNYGYTF.

The chain employs TRBV7-2 and TRBJ1-1; 10 bases match TRBD1. Trimming at V came to 5 bases and at J to 5 bases, leaving 14 bases not matched to a gene. Germline assignment: CDR1 SGHTA and CDR2 FQGNSA. The CDR3 totals 17 residues. The CDR3 loop reads CASSHHSQTGGRTEAFF. CDR3 nucleotide sequence: TGTGCCAGCAGCCACCATTCTCAGACAGGGGGCCGAACTGAAGCTTTCTTT.

This clone was seen once. This chain links TRBV27 with TRBJ2-7; no clear D gene. The V end lost 0 bases, the J end lost 4 bases, and 10 bases lay between the germline ends. This CDR3 contains 14 residues. The germline V gene encodes CDR1 MNHEY and CDR2 SMNVEV (reference sequence). CDR3 region: CASSLSGTLYEQYF. CDR3 nucleotide sequence: TGTGCCAGCAGTTTATCGGGCACATTATACGAGCAGTACTTC.

The V gene is TRBV3-1 (or the pseudogene TRBV3-2), the J gene TRBJ1-2; tentatively, D is TRBD1 (5 bases). V lost 2 bases and J lost 13, with 17 bases in between. Per the germline V gene, CDR1 is LGHDT and CDR2 is YNNKEL (reference sequence). The CDR3 sequence is 13 residues long. The CDR3 sequence is CASSQSVPGKFTF. The CDR3 DNA follows: TGTGCCAGCAGCCAATCCGTCCCAGGGAAGTTCACCTTC.

This clone is labeled medium-sized. The chain employs TRBV28 and TRBJ1-2; tentative D call: TRBD1 (6 bases). V was pared by 7 bases and J by 9 bases, with 24 bases between. CDR1 and CDR2 (germline): MDHEN, SYDVKM. The CDR3 contains 15 residues. The CDR3 spells CASKDSGQSPKSYTF. The CDR3 region has the DNA TGTGCCAGCAAAGACTCAGGACAGTCCCCTAAAAGCTACACCTTC.

V and J are TRBV5-1 and TRBJ2-3; a weak D match, TRBD1 (6 bases). Trimming removed 2 bases at V and 1 base at J, with 11 bases between. The CDR3 is 15 amino acids. In germline, CDR1 is SGHRS, CDR2 YFSETQ. The CDR3 region has the DNA TGCGCCAGCAGCTTCAAGCAGGGGCGCACAGATACGCAGTATTTT. Translation: CASSFKQGRTDTQYF.

V is TRBV3-1 (or the pseudogene TRBV3-2) and J is TRBJ1-1; 8 bases fit TRBD1. CDR3 length: 13 residues. V shed 6 bases and J 7 bases; nucleotides not matched to a gene: 7. Germline values: CDR1 LGHDT, CDR2 YNNKEL (reference sequence). The CDR3 coding sequence is TGTGCCAGCAGTGGCAGGGGGCGTAGTGAAGCTTTCTTT. It codes for CASSGRGRSEAFF.

The chain joins TRBV5-1 to TRBJ1-3; tentatively, D is TRBD1 (5 bases). Germline V lookup: CDR1 SGHRS, CDR2 YFSETQ. The CDR3 covers 16 residues. V lost 0 bases and J 0 bases, leaving 10 bases between the germline ends. The CDR3 bases are TGCGCCAGCAGCTTGGGCGACAGACCCTCTGGAAACACCATATATTTT. It yields the protein CASSLGDRPSGNTIYF.

The V gene is TRBV4-2, the J gene TRBJ2-7, with 7 bases fitting TRBD1. This CDR3 region has 15 residues. Germline trimming cut 0 bases from V and 2 bases from J; bases unmatched to any gene: 4. The germline gives CDR1 LGHNA, CDR2 YNFKEQ. CDR3 residues: CASSQEIGQAYEQYF. The CDR3, as DNA: TGTGCCAGCAGCCAAGAAATCGGACAGGCCTACGAGCAGTACTTC.

In DNA form, the CDR3 reads TGTGCCACCAGCAATAACGACGGGCGACTACACAATGAGCAGTTCTTC. Amino acids: CATSNNDGRLHNEQFF. This rearrangement joins TRBV24-1 to TRBJ2-1, with D maybe TRBD2 (5 bases). Germline V gene sequence: CDR1 KGHDR, CDR2 SFDVKD. Trimming removed 7 bases at V and 5 bases at J, with 20 bases between. The CDR3 extends over 16 amino acids.

This rearrangement joins TRBV19 to TRBJ1-6, with 10 bases lining up with TRBD1. V shed 3 bases, J shed 7 bases, and the junction held 3 bases outside the gene matches. This CDR3 has 15 amino acids. The V gene's germline CDR1 is LNHDA and CDR2 SQIVND (reference sequence). CDR3 nucleotide sequence: TGTGCCAGTAGTATTGGGGACAGGGGAAATTCACCCCTCCACTTT. Its protein product is CASSIGDRGNSPLHF.

V and J are TRBV2 and TRBJ1-4, with 8 nucleotides matching TRBD1. With 7 bases clipped from V and 0 bases from J, the junction kept 4 bases outside the gene matches. The CDR3 is 15 amino acids. Germline V CDR1 and CDR2: SNHLY, FYNNEI. CDR3 amino acids: CASNRQGTTNEKLFF. CDR3 nucleotide sequence: TGTGCCAGCAACAGACAGGGGACAACTAATGAAAAACTGTTTTTT.

The V call is TRBV6-5, the J call TRBJ1-2; 9 nucleotides match TRBD1. The CDR3 runs 13 residues. Germline CDR1 MNHEY, CDR2 SVGAGI. V shed 4 bases, J shed 6 bases, and the junction held 3 bases outside the gene matches. This chain's CDR3 is CASSFRTGDGYTF. The CDR3 region has the DNA TGTGCCAGCAGTTTCCGGACAGGGGATGGCTACACCTTC.

This clone has just a few counts. This sequence joins TRBV5-5 and TRBJ1-5; TRBD1 matches 7 bases. Germline lookup yields CDR1 SGHKS and CDR2 YYEKEE (reference sequence). V lost 0 bases, J lost 4 bases, and 4 bases stayed unmatched. The CDR3 runs to 15 residues. CDR3 loop: CASSLGQGLNQPQHF. The CDR3 region has the DNA TGTGCCAGCAGCTTGGGACAGGGCCTAAATCAGCCCCAGCATTTT.

This clone was observed a few times. This sequence joins TRBV7-3 and TRBJ2-3; TRBD2 matches at 7 bases. The germline gives CDR1 SGHTA, CDR2 FQGTGA. Germline trimming cut 5 bases from V and 9 bases from J; bases unmatched to any gene: 8. There are 13 residues in the CDR3. The CDR3 coding sequence is TGTGCCAGCAGCCCCCGGGACTACGAGACGCAGTATTTT. It codes for CASSPRDYETQYF.

The rearrangement joins TRBV9 to TRBJ2-2; 8 bases agree with TRBD2. V lost 0 bases to trimming and J lost 5 bases; unmatched junction nucleotides: 6. The CDR3 consists of 16 residues. Germline loops: CDR1 SGDLS, CDR2 YYNGEE. The CDR3 loop reads CASSVGRGGNTGELFF. The DNA of the CDR3 is TGTGCCAGCAGCGTAGGTCGCGGGGGGAATACCGGGGAGCTGTTTTTT.

Written as DNA, the CDR3 is TGTGCCAGCAGCCTGACCACAGGGGCGACGCAAGAGACCCAGTACTTC. Its protein product is CASSLTTGATQETQYF. The rearrangement uses TRBV28 and TRBJ2-5; 7 nucleotides match TRBD1. The CDR3 totals 16 residues. J gave up 2 bases and V 6 bases, and 12 bases lay outside the gene matches. CDR1 MDHEN and CDR2 SYDVKM come from the germline V gene.

This clone appeared once. V usage is TRBV7-6 and J usage is TRBJ2-2; TRBD2 is a possible D gene (6 bases). Germline V lookup: CDR1 SGHVS, CDR2 FNYEAQ. V dropped 7 bases and J dropped 6 bases, with 15 bases sitting between them. This CDR3 contains 14 residues. CDR3 DNA: TGTGCCAGCACCAATCTTTGGGGGGCCGGGGAGCTGTTTTTT. This translates into CASTNLWGAGELFF.

The sample holds one count of this clone. The chain recombines TRBV4-1 with TRBJ2-2, with D unresolved. The germline V gene encodes CDR1 MGHRA and CDR2 YSYEKL. V shed 4 bases and J shed 6 bases, with 6 bases lying between them. The CDR3 covers 12 residues. The CDR3, as DNA: TGCGCCAGCAGCCCCTACGCCGGGGAGCTGTTTTTT. It encodes CASSPYAGELFF.

In nucleotides, the CDR3 is TGTGCCAGCAGTTTTAGCGACCTAGCCAAAAACATTCAGTACTTC. It yields the protein CASSFSDLAKNIQYF. V gene TRBV7-3 combines with J gene TRBJ2-4; D possibly corresponds to TRBD2 (5 bases). The germline V and J ends were trimmed by 6 bases and 0 bases, with 12 bases remaining between them. The CDR3 totals 15 residues. Germline assignment: CDR1 SGHTA and CDR2 FQGTGA. Combining the CDR3 with reference TRBV7-3 and TRBJ2-4 gives the whole variable domain GAGVSQTPSNKVTEKGKYVELRCDPISGHTALYWYRQSLGQGPEFLIYFQGTGAADDSGLPNDRFFAVRPEGSVSTLKIQRTERGDSAVYLCASSFSDLAKNIQYFGAGTRLSVL.

V usage is TRBV28 and J usage is TRBJ1-6; D may be TRBD1 (5 bases). Looked up from germline, CDR1 is MDHEN and CDR2 is SYDVKM. Trimming left V 5 bases short and J 8 bases short, with 19 bases between. The CDR3 has 16 residues. In nucleotides, the CDR3 is TGTGCCAGCAGTCTCCCCCGTGGGGCAGGGCATTCACCCCTCCACTTT. It encodes CASSLPRGAGHSPLHF.